This section outlines one T cell receptor (beta chain) sequence together with its context. These data belong to a study of T cells after somatic rescue of genetic block. Generated by immunoSEQ multiplex PCR, the TCRdb table keeps only in-frame clones and is missing some. The sample has roughly 55,000 clones, approximately 96% seen once. The length of the CDR3 is 16 residues. Germline CDR1 reads MNHEY; CDR2 reads SMNVEV (reference sequence). The V gene end was trimmed by 6 bases and the J gene end by 1 base; junction bases not matched to a gene: 8. The clonotype comes from a child in the first two years of life. The rearrangement joins TRBV27 to TRBJ2-7; 11 bases map to TRBD1. The sequencing input was peripheral blood mononuclear cells (PBMCs). CDR3 nucleotide sequence: TGTGCCAGCAGCACACAAGGGACAGGGGGTTCCTACGAGCAGTACTTC. This sequence encodes CASSTQGTGGSYEQYF.